This T cell receptor beta chain was sequenced for a study of vaccination effects on CD4 cells after COVID-19. Study overall: Samples gathered post-vaccine arrived a median of 72 days past the second dose. After 1.5 million to 2 million PBMC were placed in each well, they were cultured with about 10 IU/ml IL-2 and 8 to 10 ug/ml peptides. General study results and limits: There were few convalescent patients in the study and no early post-infection timepoints.

A remark on this clone: Its specificity is unknown.

Clones were read by immunoSEQ multiplex PCR, and TCRdb kept only the in-frame ones, dropping some. The sample yields about 57,000 clones, nearly 80% seen once. CD4+ T cell isolation took place after approximately 11 days of culture. The participants, recipients of two vaccine doses, got either BNT162b2 or mRNA-1273. In the vaccine recipients, nucleocapsid antibodies were negative and there was no prior SARS-CoV-2 infection. Germline values: CDR1 SNHLY, CDR2 FYNNEI. Trimming left V 2 bases short and J 4 bases short, with 0 bases between. CDR3 size: 11 residues. The TCR originated in a human donor who received a COVID-19 vaccine. V gene TRBV2 combines with J gene TRBJ2-1; D gene ambiguous. The sample here was CD4+ T cells from PBMCs cultured without peptide, taken after COVID-19 vaccination. CDR3: CASSEYNEQFF. The CDR3 coding sequence is TGTGCCAGCAGTGAATACAATGAGCAGTTCTTC.